A single sample gave rise to the 21 T cell receptor beta chains below, sequenced in a study of blood T cells in healthy people across ages. Through a sample-barcoded 5' primer and a J-beta primer mix, a second PCR was run for about 6 to 11 cycles. MiXCR, applied by TCRdb to the 5' RACE reads, yields one record per CDR3 protein. The table has 650,000 to 1,000,000 distinct CDR3 sequences, 36% seen once. Sequencing input: blood. These receptors originate from a man younger than 30 in good health.

The chain is built from TRBV5-1 and TRBJ2-7; TRBD1 is a possible D gene (5 bases). V lost 0 bases and J lost 10, with 14 bases in between. Germline V gene lookup returns CDR1 SGHRS and CDR2 YFSETQ. This CDR3 comprises 13 residues. CDR3 in amino acids: CASSLEAGYFQYF. The CDR3 coding sequence is TGCGCCAGCAGCTTGGAAGCAGGGTACTTTCAGTACTTC.

V is TRBV6-2 or TRBV6-3 and J is TRBJ1-5; D gene unclear. The CDR3 extends over 15 amino acids. CDR1 and CDR2 (germline): MNHEY, SVGEGT. The V end lost 7 bases, the J end lost 7 bases, and 20 bases lay between the germline ends. The CDR3, as DNA: TGTGCCAGCACCTACGCCCATGACGGGAGCCAGCCCCAGCATTTT. Its translation is CASTYAHDGSQPQHF.

This clonotype was recorded a few times. This chain links TRBV9 with TRBJ2-1, with 8 bases fitting TRBD2. Trimming took 2 bases from V and 4 from J; bases not matched to a gene: 5. The CDR3 runs 15 residues. The germline CDR1 and CDR2 sequences are SGDLS and YYNGEE. Written as DNA, the CDR3 is TGTGCCAGCAGCGTTAGCGGGGCCTCTTACAATGAGCAGTTCTTC. As protein: CASSVSGASYNEQFF.

The rearrangement joins TRBV7-3 to TRBJ2-4, with D possibly TRBD2 on 5 matching bases. The J call could be wrong; TRBJ2-7 is a better fit for the DNA end. Germline V CDR1 and CDR2: SGHTA, FQGTGA. This CDR3 spans 15 amino acids. This CDR3 is CASSKTRASAYEQYF. For the CDR3, the DNA is TGTGCCAGCAGCAAAACTAGAGCTTCGGCCTACGAGCAGTACTTC.

Notes on this clonotype: A read error may produce the germline difference seen at one junction end. V usage is TRBV7-2 and J usage is TRBJ1-6; 9 bases align to TRBD1. Per germline, CDR1 SGHTA and CDR2 FQGNSA. The CDR3 loop spans 14 amino acids. CDR3 sequence reads: CASAQGQGNAPLHF. The CDR3 DNA is TGCGCCAGCGCCCAGGGACAGGGAAATGCACCCCTCCACTTT.

A few counts support this clonotype. The chain combines TRBV5-6 with TRBJ2-3; D is perhaps TRBD1 (7 bases). V gave up 1 base and J gave up 7 bases, with 13 bases separating them. This CDR3 has 14 amino acids. Germline V gene data show CDR1 as SGHDT and CDR2 as YYEEEE. The CDR3 nucleotides are TGTGCCAGCAGCTTGTGGAGGGGGCGGAATACGCAGTATTTT. This translates into CASSLWRGRNTQYF. Combining the CDR3 with reference TRBV5-6 and TRBJ2-3 gives the whole variable domain DAGVTQSPTHLIKTRGQQVTLRCSPKSGHDTVSWYQQALGQGPQFIFQYYEEEERQRGNFPDRFSGHQFPNYSSELNVNALLLGDSALYLCASSLWRGRNTQYFGPGTRLTVL.

This clonotype occurred once. This clone may be a read error of a much larger clone one base away. The rearrangement joins TRBV27 to TRBJ2-1; 8 bases match TRBD1. J gave up 6 bases and V 10 bases, and 17 bases lay outside the gene matches. Germline loops: CDR1 MNHEY, CDR2 SMNVEV (reference sequence). The CDR3 spans 16 residues. The CDR3 DNA reads TGTGCCACTATCGCGAGGTCGGTCAGGGGGCTCAATGAGCAGTTCTTC. Amino acid sequence: CATIARSVRGLNEQFF.

The chain recombines TRBV11-2 with TRBJ2-7; D is undetermined. V lost 1 base, J lost 6 bases, and 10 bases lay in between. Germline V gives CDR1 SGHAT, CDR2 FQNNGV. CDR3 length: 13 amino acids. The CDR3 nucleotides read TGTGCCAGCAGCTTAGGAAGGTCAAGCGAGCAGTACTTC. This translates into CASSLGRSSEQYF.

The CDR3 sequence is CASSLAWENEAFF. For the CDR3, the DNA is TGTGCCAGCAGCTTAGCATGGGAAAATGAAGCTTTCTTT. This chain links TRBV7-9 with TRBJ1-1; D gene ambiguous. The CDR3 sequence is 13 residues long. In germline, CDR1 is SEHNR, CDR2 FQNEAQ (reference sequence). Deletions cut 0 bases from V and 7 bases from J, with 9 bases between.

This clonotype was counted only a few times. The rearrangement links TRBV6-6 to TRBJ2-3, with 11 bases fitting TRBD2. Germline CDR1 and CDR2: MNHNY and SVGAGI (reference sequence). The CDR3 is 16 residues long. Trimming at V came to 5 bases and at J to 4 bases, leaving 8 bases not matched to a gene. Written as DNA, the CDR3 is TGTGCCAGCAGTGTGACTAGCGGGGAGAACCCAGATACGCAGTATTTT. Residues: CASSVTSGENPDTQYF.

The chain combines TRBV3-1 with TRBJ1-5; D gene uncertain. Germline assignment: CDR1 LGHDT and CDR2 YNNKEL (reference sequence). V was clipped by 0 bases and J by 5 bases, with 11 bases between them. This CDR3 has 15 residues. The CDR3 sequence is CASSQDSGGDQPQHF. DNA for the CDR3: TGTGCCAGCAGCCAAGATAGTGGCGGGGATCAGCCCCAGCATTTT.

This clonotype was detected only a few times. This chain uses TRBV4-1 with TRBJ1-4, with 9 positions matching TRBD1. The CDR3 length is 15 residues. CDR1 is MGHRA, CDR2 YSYEKL, per germline. Trimming removed 0 bases from V and 8 bases from J; junction bases left unmatched: 4. The CDR3 region has the DNA TGCGCCAGCAGCCAAGAGCCGGACAGGGGCGAAAAACTGTTTTTT. It encodes CASSQEPDRGEKLFF.

The chain is built from TRBV20-1 and TRBJ1-5; 9 bases match TRBD1. V trimming: 4 bases; J trimming: 2 bases; junction bases outside the gene matches: 6. Per the germline V gene, CDR1 is DFQATT and CDR2 is SNEGSKA (reference sequence). The CDR3 is made up of 15 amino acids. The CDR3 loop reads CSAITGGAGNQPQHF. For the CDR3, the DNA is TGCAGTGCTATCACAGGGGGCGCGGGCAATCAGCCCCAGCATTTT.

In this sample, this clonotype turned up many times. V gene TRBV12-3 or TRBV12-4 combines with J gene TRBJ2-7; 9 bases match TRBD1. Germline trimming cut 6 bases from V and 3 bases from J; bases unmatched to any gene: 9. The CDR3 has 15 amino acids. In nucleotides, the CDR3 is TGTGCCAGCAGCCAAGGACAGGGGATATTCTACGAGCAGTACTTC. The encoded protein is CASSQGQGIFYEQYF.

The chain has TRBV6-2 or TRBV6-3 and TRBJ2-1; D might be TRBD1 (5 bases). The germline V gene has CDR1 MNHEY and CDR2 SVGEGT. V shed 7 bases and J shed 4 bases, with 11 bases lying between them. The CDR3 runs to 13 residues. CDR3 sequence (DNA): TGTGCCAGCACGCCGACAGCTTACAATGAGCAGTTCTTC. This codes for CASTPTAYNEQFF.

The J gene is TRBJ2-1, the V gene TRBV9, with TRBD2 as a possible D gene (6 bases). The CDR3 runs to 13 residues. V was trimmed by 0 bases and J by 6 bases, leaving 7 bases between them. From germline, CDR1 is SGDLS and CDR2 YYNGEE. Here the CDR3 DNA reads TGTGCCAGCAGCGTAGATAGCGGCAATGAGCAGTTCTTC. It specifies CASSVDSGNEQFF.

This clonotype was detected a few times. The V call is TRBV7-8, the J call TRBJ2-6; D is perhaps TRBD1 or TRBD2 (5 bases each). V lost 2 bases to trimming and J lost 4 bases, with 12 bases between them. The CDR3 is 16 residues long. The germline CDR1 and CDR2 sequences are SGHVS and FQNEAQ. The CDR3 here is CASSLLSGAGANVLTF. DNA for the CDR3: TGTGCCAGCAGCTTACTGTCCGGGGCCGGGGCCAACGTCCTGACTTTC.

In DNA form, the CDR3 reads TGTGCCAGCAGCTTAGGGATAGACCCAAATTTTTCCTACGAGCAGTACTTC. The encoded protein is CASSLGIDPNFSYEQYF. The chain carries TRBV7-9 and TRBJ2-7; no clear D gene. The CDR3 contains 17 residues. V was cut by 1 base and J by 1 base, with 17 bases left in between. Germline loops: CDR1 SEHNR, CDR2 FQNEAQ (reference sequence).

The chain employs TRBV6-5 and TRBJ2-1; TRBD1 agrees at 9 bases. Germline CDR1 reads MNHEY; CDR2 reads SVGAGI. This CDR3 contains 15 residues. With V trimmed by 0 bases and J by 7 bases, 4 bases remained unmatched. CDR3 loop: CASSYSGTGSNEQFF. CDR3 in DNA: TGTGCCAGCAGTTACTCTGGGACAGGGTCGAATGAGCAGTTCTTC.

This chain connects TRBV30 to TRBJ2-2; no definite D call. V was trimmed by 1 base and J by 4 bases, leaving 7 bases between them. The CDR3 contains 13 residues. Germline V lookup: CDR1 GTSNPN, CDR2 SVGIG (reference sequence). CDR3 sequence (DNA): TGTGCCTGGAGTGCGCGAGGCACCGGGGAGCTGTTTTTT. Protein: CAWSARGTGELFF.

This chain links TRBV20-1 with TRBJ1-1; D gene uncertain. Germline V gives CDR1 DFQATT, CDR2 SNEGSKA (reference sequence). The CDR3 is 16 amino acids. Trimming removed 2 bases from V and 1 base from J, with 17 bases in between. The CDR3: CSARMGSGFTNTEAFF. CDR3 coding DNA: TGCAGTGCTAGAATGGGTTCGGGGTTCACGAACACTGAAGCTTTCTTT.